These T cell receptor beta chains were read from a single sample in a study of cytomegalovirus exposure and HLA in healthy donors. Profiling relied on immunoSEQ multiplex PCR, and the TCRdb table lists in-frame clones only, not all of them. Of some 60,000 clones listed, about 96% are singletons. Material: PBMCs. Receptors originate from a man younger than 35 in good health and CMV-seronegative. Both conserved end residues are part of each CDR3. D genes are given only for firm matches. Expanded clones get a size class; other rows say once, few or many, or leave the size out.

CDR3nt | CDR3aa | abundance | d_gene | j_gene | v_gene
TGTGCCAGCAGTTTTGGACAGGGGGGCTACGAGCAGTACTTC | CASSFGQGGYEQYF | . | TRBD1 | TRBJ2-7 | TRBV27
TGTGCCACCAGTAAGGACATGGTAACCTACGAGCAGTACTTC | CATSKDMVTYEQYF | . | . | TRBJ2-7 | TRBV15
TGTGCCAGCAATGACAGGGTCGGTGAAGCTTTCTTT | CASNDRVGEAFF | . | TRBD1 | TRBJ1-1 | TRBV28
TGTGCCAGCAGTAGAAACCCAGGGAACACTGAAGCTTTCTTT | CASSRNPGNTEAFF | . | . | TRBJ1-1 | TRBV28
TGTGCCAGCAGCCGATCGGGAGACTCTGGAAACACCATATATTTT | CASSRSGDSGNTIYF | . | . | TRBJ1-3 | TRBV6-5
TGTGCCAGCCATCCGGCGCGGGGGATGGATACGCAGTATTTT | CASHPARGMDTQYF | . | TRBD2 | TRBJ2-3 | TRBV6-6
TGTGCCAGCAGCCCACGCAACCTAGGCGAGCAGTTCTTC | CASSPRNLGEQFF | . | . | TRBJ2-1 | TRBV9
TGCGCCAGCAGCCAGACTAGCAATGAGCAGTTCTTC | CASSQTSNEQFF | . | . | TRBJ2-1 | TRBV4-1
TGCGCCAGCAGGAGGGCGGGAGGAGACGAGCAGTACTTC | CASRRAGGDEQYF | . | TRBD2 | TRBJ2-7 | TRBV4-1
TGTGCCAGCAGCTCTTCATTATCGGACATGAACACTGAAGCTTTCTTT | CASSSSLSDMNTEAFF | . | . | TRBJ1-1 | TRBV11-2
TGCGCCAGCAGCCGAGGCCTAGCGATCGATGAGCAGTTCTTC | CASSRGLAIDEQFF | . | . | TRBJ2-1 | TRBV4-3
TGTGCCAGCAGCCAGAGCGGGAGGGCCTCCTACAATGAGCAGTTCTTC | CASSQSGRASYNEQFF | once | TRBD2 | TRBJ2-1 | TRBV5-5
TGTGCCAGCAGCTCCCAGAACAATGAGCAGTTCTTC | CASSSQNNEQFF | . | . | TRBJ2-1 | TRBV13
TGTGCCAGCAGTAGCCCACCTGAGCAGTTCTTC | CASSSPPEQFF | . | . | TRBJ2-1 | TRBV28
TGTGCCAGCAGCAAAGGGGGCGGCACAGATACGCAGTATTTT | CASSKGGGTDTQYF | . | . | TRBJ2-3 | TRBV21-1
TGTGCCAGCAGCCAACTAGCGGGGTCCTACGAGCAGTACTTC | CASSQLAGSYEQYF | . | TRBD2 | TRBJ2-7 | TRBV27
TGTGCCAGCAGCCTGGGGGGGCTTGCAAGCTACACCTTC | CASSLGGLASYTF | . | . | TRBJ1-2 | TRBV28
TGCGCCAGCAGCTTGGCGGTGGGAGAAGTCGGAGATACGCAGTATTTT | CASSLAVGEVGDTQYF | . | . | TRBJ2-3 | TRBV5-1
TGTGCCAGCAGGTTTCCCCCCCCACAGCCAGATACGCAGTATTTT | CASRFPPPQPDTQYF | . | . | TRBJ2-3 | TRBV6-5
TGTGCCAGCAGCTCTCGAAGACAGGTTAGCTCCTACAATGAGCAGTTCTTC | CASSSRRQVSSYNEQFF | . | . | TRBJ2-1 | TRBV5-5
TGTGCCAGCACCCCCCCGGACAGCACCGGGGAGCTGTTTTTT | CASTPPDSTGELFF | . | . | TRBJ2-2 | TRBV28
TGTGCCAGCAGCTCGGGAGGGAGGGACACCGGGGAGCTGTTTTTT | CASSSGGRDTGELFF | . | TRBD2 | TRBJ2-2 | TRBV5-4
TGTGCCAGCAGCTTAGTGGGACTAGCGGGAGGGGGTTACACCGGGGAGCTGTTTTTT | CASSLVGLAGGGYTGELFF | . | TRBD2 | TRBJ2-2 | TRBV7-8
TGTGCCAGCAGTATCTTAGCGCCCTCCTACAATGAGCAGTTCTTC | CASSILAPSYNEQFF | . | . | TRBJ2-1 | TRBV6-6
TGTGCCAGCAGCTTCGGGGCCAAAAACATTCAGTACTTC | CASSFGAKNIQYF | . | . | TRBJ2-4 | TRBV5-4
TGTGCCAGCAGCGTACTAAGGACAGGGGGCGATGGCTACACCTTC | CASSVLRTGGDGYTF | once | TRBD1 | TRBJ1-2 | TRBV9
TGTGCCAGCAGTGGTCAAGTGCGTTCCGTAGCCAAAAACATTCAGTACTTC | CASSGQVRSVAKNIQYF | . | . | TRBJ2-4 | TRBV2
TGTGCCAGCGGCGAAGGACTAGCAACCTACAATGAGCAGTTCTTC | CASGEGLATYNEQFF | . | TRBD2 | TRBJ2-1 | TRBV27
TGCGCCAGCAGCCAAGAACAGTTCTACGAGCAGTACTTC | CASSQEQFYEQYF | . | . | TRBJ2-7 | TRBV4-3
TGCGCCAGCAGCCAAGATTCTGGGCTCTACAATGAGCAGTTCTTC | CASSQDSGLYNEQFF | . | . | TRBJ2-1 | TRBV4-3
TGTGCCAGCAGCTTGAAGACAGGGGGCGGTGGAGGCTATGGCTACACCTTC | CASSLKTGGGGGYGYTF | . | TRBD1 | TRBJ1-2 | TRBV7-8
TGTGCCAGCAGCCTACAGGAAAACTATGGCTACACCTTC | CASSLQENYGYTF | . | . | TRBJ1-2 | TRBV6-1
TGTGCCAGCAGTTTATCACACAGCTTCTATGGCTACACCTTC | CASSLSHSFYGYTF | . | . | TRBJ1-2 | TRBV28
TGTGCCAGCAGTGAATGGGCAGGGGGTGGATCAGAGACCCAGTACTTC | CASSEWAGGGSETQYF | . | TRBD1 | TRBJ2-5 | TRBV25-1
TGCAGCGTTGAAGACAGGGGGTCGAACTATGGCTACACCTTC | CSVEDRGSNYGYTF | . | TRBD1 | TRBJ1-2 | TRBV29-1
TGTGCCAGCTCATCTATGCTCGACAGAAACCAAGAGACCCAGTACTTC | CASSSMLDRNQETQYF | once | . | TRBJ2-5 | TRBV18
TGTGCCAGCAGTTTCTACGTGGATACGCAGTATTTT | CASSFYVDTQYF | . | . | TRBJ2-3 | TRBV28
TGTGCCACCTCCCGGACGGGGGCCTACGAGCAGTACTTC | CATSRTGAYEQYF | . | . | TRBJ2-7 | TRBV7-9
TGCGCCAGCAGCTTGGCCCCGGCGGTTCAAACCGGGGAGCTGTTTTTT | CASSLAPAVQTGELFF | . | . | TRBJ2-2 | TRBV5-1
TGTGCCAGCAGTCTACGTCTGACAGGGAAGAACACTGAAGCTTTCTTT | CASSLRLTGKNTEAFF | . | TRBD1 | TRBJ1-1 | TRBV28
TGTGCCACCAGCCAAACCCAGGGGGGAACGGGCACCTACGAGCAGTACTTC | CATSQTQGGTGTYEQYF | . | . | TRBJ2-7 | TRBV15
TGTGCCTGGAGTGTACGGCCTAGCGCCTACAATGAGCAGTTCTTC | CAWSVRPSAYNEQFF | . | . | TRBJ2-1 | TRBV30
TGCGCCAGCAGCCTAACAGGGATCCCCATGACGGCCCCTCGATATGGCTACACCTTC | CASSLTGIPMTAPRYGYTF | . | . | TRBJ1-2 | TRBV5-1
TGTGCCAGCATCTTTAGGGAGGGTAGTGGGGCCAACGTCCTGACTTTC | CASIFREGSGANVLTF | once | TRBD2 | TRBJ2-6 | TRBV28
TGTGCCTGCCTATCAGGACAGGGGTATCCCGGGGAGCTGTTTTTT | CACLSGQGYPGELFF | . | TRBD1 | TRBJ2-2 | TRBV30
TGCGCCAGCAGCTTGGCAGGGGCCTCCTACGAGCAGTACTTC | CASSLAGASYEQYF | . | . | TRBJ2-7 | TRBV5-1
TGTGCCAGCAGCACAGGGAATCAGCCCCAGCATTTT | CASSTGNQPQHF | . | . | TRBJ1-5 | TRBV27
TGTGCCAGCAGCGTCACTCAGGGGTTGGGGGAGACCCAGTACTTC | CASSVTQGLGETQYF | . | . | TRBJ2-5 | TRBV11-3